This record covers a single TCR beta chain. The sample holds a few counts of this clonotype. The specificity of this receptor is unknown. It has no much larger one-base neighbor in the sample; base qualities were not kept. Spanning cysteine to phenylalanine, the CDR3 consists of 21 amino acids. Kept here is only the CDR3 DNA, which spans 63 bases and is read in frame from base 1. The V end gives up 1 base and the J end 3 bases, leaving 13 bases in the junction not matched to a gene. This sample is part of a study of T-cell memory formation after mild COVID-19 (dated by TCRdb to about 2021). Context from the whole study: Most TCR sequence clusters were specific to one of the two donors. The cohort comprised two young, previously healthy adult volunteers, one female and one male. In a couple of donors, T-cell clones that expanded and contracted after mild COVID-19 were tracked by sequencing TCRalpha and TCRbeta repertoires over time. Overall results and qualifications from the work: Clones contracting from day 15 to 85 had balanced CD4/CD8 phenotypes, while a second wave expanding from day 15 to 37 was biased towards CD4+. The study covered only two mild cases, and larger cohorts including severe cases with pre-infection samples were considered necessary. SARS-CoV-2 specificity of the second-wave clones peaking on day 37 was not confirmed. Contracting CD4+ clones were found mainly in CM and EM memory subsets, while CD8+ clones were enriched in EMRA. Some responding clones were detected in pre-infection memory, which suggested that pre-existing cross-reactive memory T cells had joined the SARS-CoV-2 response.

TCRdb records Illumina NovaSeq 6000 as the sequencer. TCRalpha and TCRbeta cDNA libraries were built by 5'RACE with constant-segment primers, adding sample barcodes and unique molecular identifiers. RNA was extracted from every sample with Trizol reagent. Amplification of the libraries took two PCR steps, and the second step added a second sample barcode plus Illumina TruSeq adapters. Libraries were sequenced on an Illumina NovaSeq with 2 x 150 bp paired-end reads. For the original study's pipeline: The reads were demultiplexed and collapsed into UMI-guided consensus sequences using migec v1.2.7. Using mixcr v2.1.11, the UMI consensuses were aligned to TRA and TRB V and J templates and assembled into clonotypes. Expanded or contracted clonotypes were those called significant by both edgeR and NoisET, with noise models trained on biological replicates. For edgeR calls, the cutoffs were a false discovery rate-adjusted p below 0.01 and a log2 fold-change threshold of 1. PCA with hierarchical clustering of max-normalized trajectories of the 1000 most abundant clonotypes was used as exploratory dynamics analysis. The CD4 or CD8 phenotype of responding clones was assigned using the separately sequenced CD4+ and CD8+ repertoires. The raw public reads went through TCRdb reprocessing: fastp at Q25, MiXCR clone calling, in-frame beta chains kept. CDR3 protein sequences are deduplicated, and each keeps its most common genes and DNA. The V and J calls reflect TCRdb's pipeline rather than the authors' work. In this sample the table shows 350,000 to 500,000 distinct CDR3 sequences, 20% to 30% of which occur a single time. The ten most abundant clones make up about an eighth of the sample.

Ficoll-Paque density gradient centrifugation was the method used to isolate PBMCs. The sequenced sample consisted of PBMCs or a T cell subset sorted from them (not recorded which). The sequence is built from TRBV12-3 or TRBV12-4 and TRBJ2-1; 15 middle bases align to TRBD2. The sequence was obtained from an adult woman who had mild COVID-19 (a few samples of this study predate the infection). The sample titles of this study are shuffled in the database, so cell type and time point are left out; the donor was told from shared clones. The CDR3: CASSLGKGGLAGGPIYNEQFF. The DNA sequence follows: TGTGCCAGCAGTTTAGGAAAGGGTGGACTAGCGGGGGGGCCAATCTACAATGAGCAGTTCTTC.